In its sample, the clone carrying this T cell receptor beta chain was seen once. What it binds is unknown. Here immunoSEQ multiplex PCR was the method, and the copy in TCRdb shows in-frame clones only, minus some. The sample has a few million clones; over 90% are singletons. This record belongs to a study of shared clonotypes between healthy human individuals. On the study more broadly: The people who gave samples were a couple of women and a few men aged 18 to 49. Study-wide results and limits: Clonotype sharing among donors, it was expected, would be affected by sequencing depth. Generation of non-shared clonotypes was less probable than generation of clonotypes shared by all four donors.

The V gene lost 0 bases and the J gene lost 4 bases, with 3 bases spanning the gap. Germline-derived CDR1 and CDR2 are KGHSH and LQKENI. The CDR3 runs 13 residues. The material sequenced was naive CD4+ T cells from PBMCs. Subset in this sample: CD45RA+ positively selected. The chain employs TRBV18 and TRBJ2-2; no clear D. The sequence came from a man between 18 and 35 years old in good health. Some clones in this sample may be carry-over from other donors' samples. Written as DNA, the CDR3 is TGTGCCAGCTCACCACCGACCACCGGGGAGCTGTTTTTT. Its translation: CASSPPTTGELFF.